The 13 T cell receptor beta chains listed next were all sequenced from one sample in a study of shared clonotypes between healthy human individuals (dated by TCRdb to 2018 to 2020). CD8 naive samples consisted of CD45RO-negative cells that were positively selected for CCR7, yielding a CD45RA+CCR7+ population without TemRA cells. The library relied on the immunoSEQ multiplex PCR assay. The table comes from immuneACCESS by way of TCRdb, which keeps in-frame sequences with V and J called. Part of the clones is missing from these tables; in studies checked, under half for an unresolved V gene and the rest for unknown reasons. The sample table contains around 1.9 million clones; only one count was recorded for about 92% of them. Under 2% of the sample belongs to the ten largest clones. Sample: naive CD8+ T cells from PBMCs. The sample's cell subset or site label is to be understood as: CD45RA+CCR7+. These receptors were obtained from a man younger than 35 in good health. Some clones in this sample may be carry-over from other donors' samples.

This rearrangement joins TRBV9 to TRBJ2-5; TRBD2 matches at 9 bases. The CDR3 length is 18 residues. Trimming took 0 bases from V and 4 from J; bases not matched to a gene: 13. Germline V gene data show CDR1 as SGDLS and CDR2 as YYNGEE. The CDR3 nucleotides read TGTGCCAGCAGCGTAGATCTAGCGGGACTCGGTAATGGAGAGACCCAGTACTTC. It specifies CASSVDLAGLGNGETQYF.

Details on this clone: The sample holds other DNA sequences that translate to the same CDR3. J is TRBJ1-2 and V is TRBV27, with 7 bases identical to TRBD1. V lost 4 bases, J lost 5 bases, and 4 bases stayed unmatched. CDR1 is MNHEY and CDR2 is SMNVEV in the germline V gene (reference sequence). The CDR3 extends over 13 amino acids. The CDR3 bases are TGTGCCAGCAGTTCGGGACAGTCTTATGGCTACACCTTC. As protein: CASSSGQSYGYTF.

The rearrangement links TRBV2 to TRBJ2-5; D is possibly TRBD1 or TRBD2 (5 bases each). Per the germline V gene, CDR1 is SNHLY and CDR2 is FYNNEI. Trimming took off 3 bases at V and 0 bases at J, with 11 bases between the two ends. The length of the CDR3 is 15 residues. The CDR3 spells CASSEGVTYQETQYF. The CDR3 coding sequence is TGTGCCAGCAGTGAGGGGGTGACGTACCAAGAGACCCAGTACTTC.

This clone was seen only once. V gene TRBV9 combines with J gene TRBJ2-3; D is possibly TRBD1 (6 bases). CDR3 length: 16 residues. The germline V gene encodes CDR1 SGDLS and CDR2 YYNGEE. Trimming cost V 4 bases and J 1 base, with 16 bases left between them. Here the CDR3 DNA reads TGTGCCAGCAGCCACACCCGGGACACCCGCACAGATACGCAGTATTTT. This encodes CASSHTRDTRTDTQYF.

The chain recombines TRBV7-9 with TRBJ2-1, with a tentative D call TRBD1 (6 bases). Looked up from germline, CDR1 is SEHNR and CDR2 is FQNEAQ (reference sequence). The CDR3 consists of 18 residues. Trimming shortened V by 4 bases and J by 6 bases, and 25 bases separated the two germline ends. CDR3 in amino acids: CASSSRGTGTPGSNEQFF. As DNA, the CDR3 is TGTGCCAGCAGCTCGAGGGGCACCGGGACACCGGGGAGCAATGAGCAGTTCTTC.

The sample holds a few counts of this clone. The chain carries TRBV9 and TRBJ1-2, with D possibly matching TRBD1 (6 bases). Germline CDR1 SGDLS, CDR2 YYNGEE. Trimming cost V 3 bases and J 8 bases, with 11 bases left between them. CDR3 length: 12 residues. The CDR3 region is CASSANRAGYTF. CDR3 DNA: TGTGCCAGCAGCGCCAACAGGGCGGGCTACACCTTC.

This CDR3 is CASSFGGFSLYEQYF. The CDR3 DNA is TGCGCCAGCAGCTTCGGCGGGTTTTCGTTGTACGAGCAGTACTTC. This chain uses TRBV5-1 with TRBJ2-7; maybe TRBD2 (5 bases). This CDR3 contains 15 residues. Trimming took 2 bases from V and 4 from J, leaving 16 bases between them. Germline V gives CDR1 SGHRS, CDR2 YFSETQ.

The sample holds a few counts of this clone. Additional DNA sequences in this sample encode the identical CDR3. This rearrangement joins TRBV4-2 to TRBJ1-1; D remains unclear. The ends were cut back, 0 bases at V and 0 bases at J, with 2 bases in the middle. CDR1 LGHNA and CDR2 YNFKEQ come from the germline V gene. The length of the CDR3 is 13 residues. CDR3: CASSQDLNTEAFF. The CDR3 DNA reads TGTGCCAGCAGCCAAGATTTGAACACTGAAGCTTTCTTT.

The chain recombines TRBV7-9 with TRBJ1-2; 8 positions match TRBD1. From germline, CDR1 is SEHNR and CDR2 FQNEAQ (reference sequence). The V gene end was trimmed by 4 bases and the J gene end by 7 bases; junction bases not matched to a gene: 11. This CDR3 contains 15 residues. The CDR3 is CASSSGTGGFAGYTF. The CDR3 DNA reads TGTGCCAGCAGCTCCGGGACAGGAGGTTTTGCTGGCTACACCTTC. Looking up the rest from reference TRBV7-9 and TRBJ1-2 gives the full variable domain: DTGVSQNPRHKITKRGQNVTFRCDPISEHNRLYWYRQTLGQGPEFLTYFQNEAQLEKSRLLSDRFSAERPKGSFSTLEIQRTEQGDSAMYLCASSSGTGGFAGYTFGSGTRLTVV.

The sample holds one count of this clone. The genes are TRBV7-9 and TRBJ1-4; D unresolved. Between the trimmed V and J ends, which lost 2 bases and 4 bases, there was a span of 11 bases. The CDR3 extends over 15 amino acids. Germline CDR1 reads SEHNR; CDR2 reads FQNEAQ (reference sequence). CDR3: CASSLRGAGNEKLFF. The DNA of the CDR3 is TGTGCCAGCAGCTTAAGAGGCGCCGGTAATGAAAAACTGTTTTTT. The full variable domain, rest sourced from reference TRBV7-9 and TRBJ1-4, is DTGVSQNPRHKITKRGQNVTFRCDPISEHNRLYWYRQTLGQGPEFLTYFQNEAQLEKSRLLSDRFSAERPKGSFSTLEIQRTEQGDSAMYLCASSLRGAGNEKLFFGSGTQLSVL.

Turning to this clone: The sample carries other DNA sequences with the same CDR3. The genes are TRBV7-9 and TRBJ2-7; D remains ambiguous. The CDR3 sequence is 11 residues long. CDR1 is SEHNR, CDR2 FQNEAQ, per germline (reference sequence). V lost 5 bases to trimming and J lost 3 bases, with 5 bases between them. CDR3 protein: CASSPNYEQYF. CDR3 nucleotide sequence: TGTGCCAGCAGCCCAAACTACGAGCAGTACTTC.

Written as DNA, the CDR3 is TGTGCCAGCAGCTTAGGATCGAGCCCTGACCGCTATGGCTACACCTTC. This translates into CASSLGSSPDRYGYTF. The V and J genes are TRBV11-2 and TRBJ1-2, with D unclear. V lost 1 base to trimming and J lost 4 bases, with 16 bases between them. Germline lookup yields CDR1 SGHAT and CDR2 FQNNGV. The CDR3 is 16 residues long.

Turning to this clone: The same CDR3 arises from other DNA sequences in this sample as well. The gene calls are TRBV2 and TRBJ2-1; unclear D gene. Trimming took 2 bases from V and 2 from J, leaving 7 bases between them. The CDR3 totals 14 residues. Germline V gene sequence: CDR1 SNHLY, CDR2 FYNNEI. The CDR3 here is CASSESGPYNEQFF. The CDR3 DNA is TGTGCCAGCAGTGAATCTGGACCCTACAATGAGCAGTTCTTC.